This T cell receptor (beta chain) is from a study of T cell responses to AZD1222 COVID-19 vaccine. Study-level background: Whether given at about 4 or about 12 weeks, second doses were pooled.

Clones were sequenced by immunoSEQ multiplex PCR, and TCRdb holds only the in-frame ones, with some missing. The sample holds about 120,000 clones, approximately 90% seen once. The length of the CDR3 is 19 residues. Germline CDR1 is SGHVS and CDR2 is FNYEAQ. The J segment lost 0 bases and the V segment lost 5 bases, leaving 13 bases of the junction unmatched. A word on this clone: Its antigen is not known.

The study, taken as a whole, reports: Donors were chiefly white British, with a greater number of females, and clonal diversity was perhaps underestimated. Variant regions that are unmutated are reportedly the target of nearly half of spike-specific TCRs.

Sample: peripheral blood, taken on day 0 of AZD1222 vaccination. The chain has TRBV7-6 and TRBJ1-6; 7 bases line up with TRBD1. This TCR came from an adult in good health. The CDR3 DNA sequence: TGTGCCAGCAGCCTATCGCCGGGACAGAGGAGCTCCTATAATTCACCCCTCCACTTT. Translating gives CASSLSPGQRSSYNSPLHF.